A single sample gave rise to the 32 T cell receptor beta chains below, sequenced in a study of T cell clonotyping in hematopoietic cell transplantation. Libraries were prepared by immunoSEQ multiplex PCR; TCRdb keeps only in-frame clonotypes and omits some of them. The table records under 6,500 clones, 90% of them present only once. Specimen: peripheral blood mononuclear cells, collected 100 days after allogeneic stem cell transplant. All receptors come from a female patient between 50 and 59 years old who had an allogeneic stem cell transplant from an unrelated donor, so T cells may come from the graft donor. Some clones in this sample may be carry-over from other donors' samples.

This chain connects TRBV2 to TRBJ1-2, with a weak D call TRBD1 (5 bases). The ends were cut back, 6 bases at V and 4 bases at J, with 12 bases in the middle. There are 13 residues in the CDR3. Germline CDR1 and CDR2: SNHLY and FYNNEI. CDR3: CASSATVVYGYTF. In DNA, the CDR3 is TGTGCCAGCAGCGCGACAGTAGTCTATGGCTACACCTTC.

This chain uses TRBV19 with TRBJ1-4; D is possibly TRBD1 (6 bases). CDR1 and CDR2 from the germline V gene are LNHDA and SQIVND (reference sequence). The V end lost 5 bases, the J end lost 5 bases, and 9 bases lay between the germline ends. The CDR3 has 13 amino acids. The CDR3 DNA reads TGTGCCAGTAGTGACAGGCCAAATGAAAAACTGTTTTTT. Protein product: CASSDRPNEKLFF.

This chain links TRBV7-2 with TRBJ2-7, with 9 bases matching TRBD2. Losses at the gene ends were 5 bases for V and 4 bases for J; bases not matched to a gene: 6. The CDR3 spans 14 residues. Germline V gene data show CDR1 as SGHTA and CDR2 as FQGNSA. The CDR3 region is CASSHTSGPYEQYF. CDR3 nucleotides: TGTGCCAGCAGCCATACTAGCGGGCCATACGAGCAGTACTTC.

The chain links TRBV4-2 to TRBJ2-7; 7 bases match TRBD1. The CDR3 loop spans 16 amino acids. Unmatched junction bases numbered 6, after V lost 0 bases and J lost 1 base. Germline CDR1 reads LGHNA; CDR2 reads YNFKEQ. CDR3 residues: CASSQDPEGQSYEQYF. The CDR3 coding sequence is TGTGCCAGCAGCCAAGACCCCGAGGGACAGTCCTACGAGCAGTACTTC.

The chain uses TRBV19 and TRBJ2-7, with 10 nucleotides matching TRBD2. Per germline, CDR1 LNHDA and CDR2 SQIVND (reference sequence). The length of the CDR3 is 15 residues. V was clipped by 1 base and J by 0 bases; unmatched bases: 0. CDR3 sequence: CASSIGLAGSYEQYF. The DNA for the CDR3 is TGTGCCAGTAGTATAGGACTAGCGGGCTCCTACGAGCAGTACTTC.

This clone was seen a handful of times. CDR3 nucleotide sequence: TGTGCCAGCAGTGTTTGGGCGAACACAGATACGCAGTATTTT. Translating gives CASSVWANTDTQYF. V usage is TRBV2 and J usage is TRBJ2-3; no clear D gene. The CDR3 extends over 14 amino acids. V was shortened by 4 bases and J by 2 bases, with 10 bases between the two germline ends. Per germline, CDR1 SNHLY and CDR2 FYNNEI.

CDR3 coding DNA: TGTGCCATCAGTGAGTCGACAGGGGGCACTGAAGCTTTCTTT. Protein: CAISESTGGTEAFF. The chain recombines TRBV10-3 with TRBJ1-1; 9 nucleotides match TRBD1. The CDR3 contains 14 residues. Germline CDR1 reads ENHRY; CDR2 reads SYGVKD. Unmatched junction bases numbered 0, after V lost 0 bases and J lost 4 bases.

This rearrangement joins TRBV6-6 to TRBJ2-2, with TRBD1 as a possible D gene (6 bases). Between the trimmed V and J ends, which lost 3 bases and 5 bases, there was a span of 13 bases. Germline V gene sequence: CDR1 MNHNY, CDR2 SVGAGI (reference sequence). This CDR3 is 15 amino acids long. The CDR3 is CASSYWERGTGELFF. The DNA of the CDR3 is TGTGCCAGCAGTTATTGGGAGAGGGGGACCGGGGAGCTGTTTTTT.

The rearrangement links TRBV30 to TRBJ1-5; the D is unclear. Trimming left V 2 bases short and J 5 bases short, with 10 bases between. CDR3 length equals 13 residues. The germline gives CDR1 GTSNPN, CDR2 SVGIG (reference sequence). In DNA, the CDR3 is TGTGCCTGGAGTCGAAGGTCTGATCAGCCCCAGCATTTT. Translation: CAWSRRSDQPQHF.

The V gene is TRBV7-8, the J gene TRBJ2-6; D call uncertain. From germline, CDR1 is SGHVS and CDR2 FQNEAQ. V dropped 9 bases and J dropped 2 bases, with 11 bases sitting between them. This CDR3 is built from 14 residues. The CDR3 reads CASLRTTGANVLTF. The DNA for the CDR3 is TGTGCCAGTTTGCGTACGACTGGGGCCAACGTCCTGACTTTC.

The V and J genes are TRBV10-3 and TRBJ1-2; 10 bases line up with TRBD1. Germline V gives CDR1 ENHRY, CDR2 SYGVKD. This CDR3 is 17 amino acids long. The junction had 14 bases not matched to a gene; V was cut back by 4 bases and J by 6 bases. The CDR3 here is CAISVGTGAGGGDGYTF. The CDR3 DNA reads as TGTGCCATCAGTGTGGGGACAGGGGCCGGAGGAGGGGATGGCTACACCTTC.

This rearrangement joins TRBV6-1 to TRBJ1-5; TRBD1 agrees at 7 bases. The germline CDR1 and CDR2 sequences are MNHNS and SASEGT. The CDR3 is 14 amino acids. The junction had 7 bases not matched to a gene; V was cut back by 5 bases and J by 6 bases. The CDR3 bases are TGTGCCAGCAGTCCAGACAGGGCAAGTCAGCCCCAGCATTTT. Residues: CASSPDRASQPQHF.

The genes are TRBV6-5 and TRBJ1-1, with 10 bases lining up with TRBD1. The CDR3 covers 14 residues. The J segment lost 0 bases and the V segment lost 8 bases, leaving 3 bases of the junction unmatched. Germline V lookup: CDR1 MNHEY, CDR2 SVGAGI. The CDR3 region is CASGTGAMNTEAFF. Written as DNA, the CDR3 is TGTGCCAGCGGGACAGGGGCCATGAACACTGAAGCTTTCTTT.

The DNA for the CDR3 is TGTGCCTTGGGAAAGGGGAGATTGTTGGGCACTGAAGCTTTCTTT. Protein sequence: CALGKGRLLGTEAFF. The chain has TRBV30 and TRBJ1-1, with D perhaps matching TRBD1 (5 bases). V gave up 7 bases and J gave up 4 bases, with 22 bases separating them. The CDR3 is 15 amino acids. The germline V gene encodes CDR1 GTSNPN and CDR2 SVGIG (reference sequence).

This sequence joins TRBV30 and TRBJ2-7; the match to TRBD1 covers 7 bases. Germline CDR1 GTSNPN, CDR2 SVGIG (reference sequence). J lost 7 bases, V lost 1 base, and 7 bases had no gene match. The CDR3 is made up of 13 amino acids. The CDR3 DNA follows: TGTGCCTGGAGTGGGCAGGGGGTGGGGGAGCAGTACTTC. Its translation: CAWSGQGVGEQYF.

DNA for the CDR3: TGTGCCAGCAGCCCGGGACAATTCAATCAGCCCCAGCATTTT. The encoded protein is CASSPGQFNQPQHF. The chain recombines TRBV2 with TRBJ1-5, with D perhaps TRBD1 (6 bases). CDR3 size: 14 residues. The germline V and J ends were trimmed by 6 bases and 3 bases, with 12 bases remaining between them. Per the germline V gene, CDR1 is SNHLY and CDR2 is FYNNEI.

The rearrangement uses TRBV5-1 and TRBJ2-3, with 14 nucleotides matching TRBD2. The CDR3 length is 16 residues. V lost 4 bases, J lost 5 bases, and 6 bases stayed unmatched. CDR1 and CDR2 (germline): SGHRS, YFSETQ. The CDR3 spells CASSMRLAGGRDTQYF. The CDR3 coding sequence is TGCGCCAGCAGCATGAGACTAGCGGGGGGGCGAGATACGCAGTATTTT.

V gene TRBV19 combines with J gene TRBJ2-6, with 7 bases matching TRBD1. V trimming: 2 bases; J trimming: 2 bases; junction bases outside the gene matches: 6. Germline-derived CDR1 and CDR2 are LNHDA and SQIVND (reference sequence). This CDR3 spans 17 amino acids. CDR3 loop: CASSITVGGTGANVLTF. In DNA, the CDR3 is TGTGCCAGTAGTATAACGGTAGGGGGCACTGGGGCCAACGTCCTGACTTTC.

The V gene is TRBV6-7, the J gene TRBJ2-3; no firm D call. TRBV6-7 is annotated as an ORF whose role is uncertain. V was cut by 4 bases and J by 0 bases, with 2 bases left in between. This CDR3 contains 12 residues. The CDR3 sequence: CASSSSTDTQYF. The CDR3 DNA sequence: TGTGCCAGCAGTTCTAGCACAGATACGCAGTATTTT.

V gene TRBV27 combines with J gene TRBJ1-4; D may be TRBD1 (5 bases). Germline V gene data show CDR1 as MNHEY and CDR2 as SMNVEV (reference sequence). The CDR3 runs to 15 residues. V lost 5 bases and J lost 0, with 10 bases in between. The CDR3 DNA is TGTGCCAGCAGTGTCTGGGGCGCAACTAATGAAAAACTGTTTTTT. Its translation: CASSVWGATNEKLFF.

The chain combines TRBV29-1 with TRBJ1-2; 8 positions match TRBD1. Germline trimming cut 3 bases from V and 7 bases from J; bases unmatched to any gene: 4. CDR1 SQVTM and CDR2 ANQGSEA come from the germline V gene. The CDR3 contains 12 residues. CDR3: CSVEAGGFGYTF. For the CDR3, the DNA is TGCAGCGTTGAGGCAGGGGGCTTTGGCTACACCTTC. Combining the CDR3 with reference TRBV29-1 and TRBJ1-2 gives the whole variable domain SAVISQKPSRDICQRGTSLTIQCQVDSQVTMMFWYRQQPGQSLTLIATANQGSEATYESGFVIDKFPISRPNLTFSTLTVSNMSPEDSSIYLCSVEAGGFGYTFGSGTRLTVV.

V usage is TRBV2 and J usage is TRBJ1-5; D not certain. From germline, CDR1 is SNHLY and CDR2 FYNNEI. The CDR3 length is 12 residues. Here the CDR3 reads CASSNSNQPQHF. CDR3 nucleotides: TGTGCTAGTTCGAATAGCAATCAGCCCCAGCATTTT.

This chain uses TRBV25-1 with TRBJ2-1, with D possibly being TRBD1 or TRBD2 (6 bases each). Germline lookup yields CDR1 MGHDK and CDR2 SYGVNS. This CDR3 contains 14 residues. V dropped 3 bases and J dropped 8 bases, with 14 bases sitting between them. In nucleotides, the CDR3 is TGTGCCAGCAGTGACGTGGGGGGCAGGGATGAGCAGTTCTTC. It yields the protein CASSDVGGRDEQFF.

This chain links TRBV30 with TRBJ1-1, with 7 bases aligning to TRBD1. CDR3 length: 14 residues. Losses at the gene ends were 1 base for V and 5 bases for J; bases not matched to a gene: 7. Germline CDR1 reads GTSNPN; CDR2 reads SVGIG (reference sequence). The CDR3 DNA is TGTGCCTGGAGTGGCAGGGGGGGTGAAACTGAAGCTTTCTTT. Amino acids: CAWSGRGGETEAFF.

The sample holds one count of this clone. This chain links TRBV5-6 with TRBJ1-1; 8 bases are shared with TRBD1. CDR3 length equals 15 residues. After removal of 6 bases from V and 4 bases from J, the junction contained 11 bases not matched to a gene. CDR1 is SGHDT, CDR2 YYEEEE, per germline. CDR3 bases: TGTGCCAGCACTGTGACAGGGGCGCTGGGCACTGAAGCTTTCTTT. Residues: CASTVTGALGTEAFF. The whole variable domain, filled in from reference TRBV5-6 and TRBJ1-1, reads DAGVTQSPTHLIKTRGQQVTLRCSPKSGHDTVSWYQQALGQGPQFIFQYYEEEERQRGNFPDRFSGHQFPNYSSELNVNALLLGDSALYLCASTVTGALGTEAFFGQGTRLTVV.

The DNA of the CDR3 is TGTGCCAGCAGCCAAGATCCGGGCGAGCAGTACTTC. This translates into CASSQDPGEQYF. The rearrangement links TRBV4-2 to TRBJ2-7; D gene uncertain. The germline gives CDR1 LGHNA, CDR2 YNFKEQ. There are 12 residues in the CDR3. Between the trimmed V and J ends, which lost 0 bases and 6 bases, there was a span of 6 bases.

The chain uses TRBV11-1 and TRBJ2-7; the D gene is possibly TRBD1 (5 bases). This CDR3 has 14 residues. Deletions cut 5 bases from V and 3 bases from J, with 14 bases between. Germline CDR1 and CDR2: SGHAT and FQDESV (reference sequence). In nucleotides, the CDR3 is TGTGCCAGCAGCCACATCTCCGACAGCTACGAGCAGTACTTC. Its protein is CASSHISDSYEQYF.

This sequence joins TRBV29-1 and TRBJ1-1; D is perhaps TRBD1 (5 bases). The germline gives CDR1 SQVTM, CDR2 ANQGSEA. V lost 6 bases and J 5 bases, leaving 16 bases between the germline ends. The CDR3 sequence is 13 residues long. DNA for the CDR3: TGCAGCGTCGGAGGATGGGGGTCAACTGAAGCTTTCTTT. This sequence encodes CSVGGWGSTEAFF.

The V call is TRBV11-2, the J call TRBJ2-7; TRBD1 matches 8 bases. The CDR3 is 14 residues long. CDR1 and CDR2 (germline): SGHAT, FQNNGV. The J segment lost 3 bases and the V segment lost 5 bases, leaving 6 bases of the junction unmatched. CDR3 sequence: CASSQDRGHYEQYF. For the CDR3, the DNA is TGTGCCAGCAGCCAAGACAGGGGTCACTACGAGCAGTACTTC.

CDR3 nucleotide sequence: TGTGCCAGCAGCTTATCGACGGAAGGCGACACTGAAGCTTTCTTT. Translated, it gives CASSLSTEGDTEAFF. The chain combines TRBV7-3 with TRBJ1-1; no reliable D call. Trimming removed 2 bases from V and 3 bases from J, with 13 bases in between. CDR1 and CDR2 (germline): SGHTA, FQGTGA. This CDR3 is 15 amino acids long.

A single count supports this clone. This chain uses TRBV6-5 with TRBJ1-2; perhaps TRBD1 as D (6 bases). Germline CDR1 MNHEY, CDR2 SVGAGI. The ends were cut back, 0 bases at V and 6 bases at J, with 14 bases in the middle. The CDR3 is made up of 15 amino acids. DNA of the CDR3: TGTGCCAGCAGTTACTCCCTCGGGGGCGGAGATGGCTACACCTTC. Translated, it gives CASSYSLGGGDGYTF.

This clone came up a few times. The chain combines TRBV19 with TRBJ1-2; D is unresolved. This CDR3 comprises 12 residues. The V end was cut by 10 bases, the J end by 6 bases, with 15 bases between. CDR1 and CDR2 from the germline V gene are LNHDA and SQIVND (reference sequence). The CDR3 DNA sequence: TGTGCCACAGGCCTGACGGAGGATGGCTACACCTTC. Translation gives CATGLTEDGYTF.